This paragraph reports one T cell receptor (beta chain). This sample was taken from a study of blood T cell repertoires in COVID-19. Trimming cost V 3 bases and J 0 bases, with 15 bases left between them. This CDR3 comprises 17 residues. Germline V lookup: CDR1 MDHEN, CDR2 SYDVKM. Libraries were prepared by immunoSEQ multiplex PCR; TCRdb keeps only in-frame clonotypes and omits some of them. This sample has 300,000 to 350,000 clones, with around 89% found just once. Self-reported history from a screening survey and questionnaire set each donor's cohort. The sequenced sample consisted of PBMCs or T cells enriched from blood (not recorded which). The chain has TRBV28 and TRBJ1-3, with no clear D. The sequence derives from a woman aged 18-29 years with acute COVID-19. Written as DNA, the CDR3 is TGTGCCAGCAGTTTGGGCCGTCGGTCCACCTCTGGAAACACCATATATTTT. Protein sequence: CASSLGRRSTSGNTIYF. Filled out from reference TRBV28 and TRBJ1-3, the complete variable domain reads DVKVTQSSRYLVKRTGEKVFLECVQDMDHENMFWYRQDPGLGLRLIYFSYDVKMKEKGDIPEGYSVSREKKERFSLILESASTNQTSMYLCASSLGRRSTSGNTIYFGEGSWLTVV.